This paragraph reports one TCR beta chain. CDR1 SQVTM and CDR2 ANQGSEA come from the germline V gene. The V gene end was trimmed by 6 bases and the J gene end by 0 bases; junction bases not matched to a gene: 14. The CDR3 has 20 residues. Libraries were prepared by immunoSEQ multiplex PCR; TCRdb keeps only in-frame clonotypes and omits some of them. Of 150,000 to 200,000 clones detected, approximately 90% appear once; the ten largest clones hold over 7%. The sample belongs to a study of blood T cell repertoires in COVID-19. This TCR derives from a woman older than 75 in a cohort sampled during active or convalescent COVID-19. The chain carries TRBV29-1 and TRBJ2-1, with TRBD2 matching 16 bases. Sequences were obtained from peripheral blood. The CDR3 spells CSVLTGLAGGPSSSYNEQFF. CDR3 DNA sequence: TGCAGCGTCCTCACGGGACTAGCGGGAGGGCCCTCGAGCTCCTACAATGAGCAGTTCTTC.